The 25 T cell receptor beta chains below come from one sample, sequenced in a study of blood T cell repertoires in COVID-19. Libraries were prepared by immunoSEQ multiplex PCR; TCRdb keeps only in-frame clonotypes and omits some of them. This table holds approximately 200,000 clones, about 81% found once. The sequencing sample was made of PBMCs or T cells enriched from blood (not recorded which). The source of these receptors is a man aged 35-49 years who had recovered from COVID-19.

The chain recombines TRBV5-1 with TRBJ2-5; D may be TRBD1 (6 bases). Per germline, CDR1 SGHRS and CDR2 YFSETQ. V gave up 2 bases and J gave up 0 bases, with 11 bases separating them. The CDR3 is 15 residues long. The CDR3 sequence is CASSFTGSYQETQYF. The CDR3 coding sequence is TGCGCCAGCAGCTTCACAGGGTCGTACCAAGAGACCCAGTACTTC.

The chain links TRBV29-1 to TRBJ1-2; 8 positions match TRBD1. The CDR3 spans 16 residues. Looked up from germline, CDR1 is SQVTM and CDR2 is ANQGSEA. J was trimmed by 4 bases and V by 2 bases; bases with no gene match: 12. CDR3 coding DNA: TGCAGCGTTGAACATAGGCTACAGGGGGGCATCTATGGCTACACCTTC. Protein product: CSVEHRLQGGIYGYTF. The full variable domain, with the rest looked up from reference TRBV29-1 and TRBJ1-2, is SAVISQKPSRDICQRGTSLTIQCQVDSQVTMMFWYRQQPGQSLTLIATANQGSEATYESGFVIDKFPISRPNLTFSTLTVSNMSPEDSSIYLCSVEHRLQGGIYGYTFGSGTRLTVV.

A few counts support this clone. V gene TRBV29-1 combines with J gene TRBJ1-5; 9 nucleotides align to TRBD1. V lost 5 bases to trimming and J lost 7 bases; unmatched junction nucleotides: 9. Looked up from germline, CDR1 is SQVTM and CDR2 is ANQGSEA. The CDR3 sequence is 14 residues long. CDR3 coding DNA: TGCAGCGTTCGGACAGGGGATAGTAGCCAGCCCCAGCATTTT. Amino acids: CSVRTGDSSQPQHF. The complete variable domain, with remaining parts taken from reference TRBV29-1 and TRBJ1-5, reads SAVISQKPSRDICQRGTSLTIQCQVDSQVTMMFWYRQQPGQSLTLIATANQGSEATYESGFVIDKFPISRPNLTFSTLTVSNMSPEDSSIYLCSVRTGDSSQPQHFGDGTRLSIL.

This chain connects TRBV7-9 to TRBJ2-7; D is uncertain. Germline CDR1 is SEHNR and CDR2 is FQNEAQ (reference sequence). The CDR3 covers 16 residues. V was shortened by 2 bases and J by 0 bases, with 14 bases between the two germline ends. Here the CDR3 DNA reads TGTGCCAGCAGCTTAACCTTCGGTCGGAGCTCCTACGAGCAGTACTTC. Residues: CASSLTFGRSSYEQYF.

J is TRBJ2-1 and V is TRBV24-1; 9 nucleotides line up with TRBD1. Germline V gene data show CDR1 as KGHDR and CDR2 as SFDVKD. CDR3 length equals 13 residues. V lost 7 bases, J lost 8 bases, and 5 bases stayed unmatched. The CDR3 loop is CATRGDRDDEQFF. The CDR3 nucleotides are TGTGCCACCAGGGGGGACAGGGACGATGAGCAGTTCTTC.

The V call is TRBV18, the J call TRBJ2-2; 9 bases map to TRBD2. With V trimmed by 2 bases and J by 5 bases, 9 bases remained unmatched. The CDR3 sequence is 17 residues long. Germline CDR1 and CDR2: KGHSH and LQKENI. Here the CDR3 DNA reads TGTGCCAGCTCACCAGTCTCGCCTAGCGGGATAACCGGGGAGCTGTTTTTT. This codes for CASSPVSPSGITGELFF. Full variable domain (remainder filled in from reference TRBV18 and TRBJ2-2): NAGVMQNPRHLVRRRGQEARLRCSPMKGHSHVYWYRQLPEEGLKFMVYLQKENIIDESGMPKERFSAEFPKEGPSILRIQQVVRGDSAAYFCASSPVSPSGITGELFFGEGSRLTVL.

The chain employs TRBV6-2 or TRBV6-3 and TRBJ1-1; tentative D call: TRBD1 (5 bases). Trimming left V 5 bases short and J 0 bases short, with 16 bases between. In germline, CDR1 is MNHEY, CDR2 SVGEGT. The CDR3 spans 16 residues. The chain's CDR3 is CASSPRWATVNTEAFF. The CDR3 region has the DNA TGTGCCAGCAGTCCCCGGTGGGCGACAGTGAACACTGAAGCTTTCTTT.

The V and J genes are TRBV6-4 and TRBJ2-2; possibly TRBD1 for D (5 bases). CDR1 and CDR2 (germline): MRHNA, SNTAGT. V lost 2 bases to trimming and J lost 4 bases, with 11 bases between them. CDR3 size: 15 residues. The CDR3 DNA sequence: TGTGCCAGCAGTGACATGACAGTACCCACCGGGGAGCTGTTTTTT. Translation gives CASSDMTVPTGELFF.

The V gene is TRBV11-2, the J gene TRBJ2-5, with D possibly being TRBD2 (6 bases). The germline CDR1 and CDR2 sequences are SGHAT and FQNNGV. V was pared by 7 bases and J by 4 bases, with 16 bases between. The CDR3 runs to 14 residues. CDR3 residues: CASTVEWGGETQYF. The CDR3 coding sequence is TGTGCCAGCACAGTCGAGTGGGGAGGAGAGACCCAGTACTTC.

CDR3 in amino acids: CASSERTGEGHGYTF. For the CDR3, the DNA is TGTGCCAGCAGTGAGCGGACAGGGGAAGGTCATGGCTACACCTTC. This sequence joins TRBV2 and TRBJ1-2; 9 bases fit TRBD1. V lost 3 bases to trimming and J lost 6 bases; unmatched junction nucleotides: 8. Germline V gives CDR1 SNHLY, CDR2 FYNNEI. The CDR3 runs to 15 residues.

The rearrangement links TRBV28 to TRBJ2-1; the D gene is possibly TRBD1 (7 bases). CDR1 and CDR2 from the germline V gene are MDHEN and SYDVKM. CDR3 length: 17 residues. Trimming stripped 5 bases from V and 13 bases from J, with 30 bases between. DNA of the CDR3: TGTGCCAGCAGTCCTCAACGACAGGGTTGGACCCTGGGGGGCCAGTTCTTC. It is translated as CASSPQRQGWTLGGQFF. Full variable domain (remainder filled in from reference TRBV28 and TRBJ2-1): DVKVTQSSRYLVKRTGEKVFLECVQDMDHENMFWYRQDPGLGLRLIYFSYDVKMKEKGDIPEGYSVSREKKERFSLILESASTNQTSMYLCASSPQRQGWTLGGQFFGPGTRLTVL.

The chain links TRBV5-1 to TRBJ1-1, with a possible D match to TRBD1 (6 bases). Trimming left V 4 bases short and J 1 base short, with 14 bases between. The length of the CDR3 is 15 residues. Germline V CDR1 and CDR2: SGHRS, YFSETQ. CDR3 protein: CASSPPTGTNTEAFF. CDR3 DNA sequence: TGCGCCAGCAGCCCTCCAACAGGGACGAACACTGAAGCTTTCTTT. Full variable domain (outside the CDR3, taken from reference TRBV5-1 and TRBJ1-1): KAGVTQTPRYLIKTRGQQVTLSCSPISGHRSVSWYQQTPGQGLQFLFEYFSETQRNKGNFPGRFSGRQFSNSRSEMNVSTLELGDSALYLCASSPPTGTNTEAFFGQGTRLTVV.

The chain joins TRBV5-1 to TRBJ1-5; 8 bases match TRBD1. CDR1 is SGHRS, CDR2 YFSETQ, per germline. Trimming removed 0 bases from V and 5 bases from J; junction bases left unmatched: 4. The CDR3 length is 15 residues. The CDR3 spells CASSLAPGGYQPQHF. CDR3 coding DNA: TGCGCCAGCAGCTTGGCACCAGGGGGCTATCAGCCCCAGCATTTT.

This clone was picked up one time. The chain uses TRBV10-3 and TRBJ2-3; the match to TRBD2 covers 12 bases. The CDR3 has 17 residues. Germline V gives CDR1 ENHRY, CDR2 SYGVKD. V shed 2 bases and J 3 bases; nucleotides not matched to a gene: 6. The CDR3 reads CAISETSSGRGTDTQYF. DNA for the CDR3: TGTGCCATCAGTGAGACCTCTAGCGGGAGGGGTACAGATACGCAGTATTTT.

This clone was found once. The chain couples TRBV5-6 to TRBJ2-3, with 13 bases that match TRBD2. The CDR3 is 16 residues long. V gave up 1 base and J gave up 3 bases; unmatched junction bases: 2. Germline CDR1 and CDR2: SGHDT and YYEEEE. The CDR3 nucleotides read TGTGCCAGCAGCTTGACTAGCGGGGGGGCAACAGATACGCAGTATTTT. Translating it yields CASSLTSGGATDTQYF. The whole variable domain, remainder taken from reference TRBV5-6 and TRBJ2-3, is DAGVTQSPTHLIKTRGQQVTLRCSPKSGHDTVSWYQQALGQGPQFIFQYYEEEERQRGNFPDRFSGHQFPNYSSELNVNALLLGDSALYLCASSLTSGGATDTQYFGPGTRLTVL.

The rearrangement links TRBV4-1 to TRBJ2-6, with TRBD1 matching 8 bases. The CDR3 is made up of 15 amino acids. The junction had 3 bases not matched to a gene; V was cut back by 5 bases and J by 3 bases. Germline CDR1 reads MGHRA; CDR2 reads YSYEKL. The DNA for the CDR3 is TGCGCCAGCAGCTTCAGGGGGCTTGGGGCCAACGTCCTGACTTTC. It yields the protein CASSFRGLGANVLTF.

The chain is built from TRBV5-1 and TRBJ1-1, with 9 positions matching TRBD1. This CDR3 is 15 amino acids long. Trimming at V came to 4 bases and at J to 5 bases, leaving 9 bases not matched to a gene. Germline lookup yields CDR1 SGHRS and CDR2 YFSETQ. The CDR3 spells CASSPGTGMYTEAFF. CDR3 DNA: TGCGCCAGCAGCCCCGGGACAGGGATGTATACTGAAGCTTTCTTT. Together with reference TRBV5-1 and TRBJ1-1, the CDR3 gives the full variable domain: KAGVTQTPRYLIKTRGQQVTLSCSPISGHRSVSWYQQTPGQGLQFLFEYFSETQRNKGNFPGRFSGRQFSNSRSEMNVSTLELGDSALYLCASSPGTGMYTEAFFGQGTRLTVV.

This clone has more than one count but fewer than ten. The V call is TRBV7-9, the J call TRBJ2-7, with a possible D match to TRBD1 (5 bases). This CDR3 has 12 residues. Per germline, CDR1 SEHNR and CDR2 FQNEAQ (reference sequence). Trimming left V 3 bases short and J 9 bases short, with 12 bases between. Written as DNA, the CDR3 is TGTGCCAGCAGCTTCCCAGGGTTCGGGCAGTACTTC. Translating gives CASSFPGFGQYF.

The chain employs TRBV18 and TRBJ1-1; D remains unclear. Trimming left V 3 bases short and J 6 bases short, with 14 bases between. Germline-derived CDR1 and CDR2 are KGHSH and LQKENI. The CDR3 length is 14 residues. This CDR3 reads CASSPYTGEAEAFF. In DNA form, the CDR3 reads TGTGCCAGCTCACCCTACACCGGCGAGGCTGAAGCTTTCTTT.

The rearrangement uses TRBV6-5 and TRBJ2-7; no reliable D call. The CDR3 contains 14 residues. Germline CDR1 and CDR2: MNHEY and SVGAGI. V gave up 2 bases and J gave up 5 bases, with 13 bases separating them. CDR3 loop: CASSYAQSPDEQYF. In nucleotides, the CDR3 is TGTGCCAGCAGTTACGCCCAATCCCCGGACGAGCAGTACTTC.

This chain uses TRBV28 with TRBJ2-7; 10 nucleotides agree with TRBD2. Germline CDR1 reads MDHEN; CDR2 reads SYDVKM. With 7 bases clipped from V and 5 bases from J, the junction kept 5 bases outside the gene matches. There are 13 residues in the CDR3. The CDR3: CASTIAGGNEQYF. The CDR3 DNA follows: TGTGCCAGCACTATAGCGGGGGGTAACGAGCAGTACTTC.

The gene calls are TRBV7-9 and TRBJ2-5; TRBD2 matches 11 bases. Trimming took 4 bases from V and 4 from J; bases not matched to a gene: 11. The germline gives CDR1 SEHNR, CDR2 FQNEAQ (reference sequence). The CDR3 has 17 residues. In DNA, the CDR3 is TGTGCCAGCAGCTGGGGGACTAGCGGTAAGGCTGGAGAGACCCAGTACTTC. The encoded protein is CASSWGTSGKAGETQYF.

This clone has a handful of counts. This chain uses TRBV5-6 with TRBJ2-1; 8 nucleotides line up with TRBD1. The CDR3 runs 16 residues. Per germline, CDR1 SGHDT and CDR2 YYEEEE. Unmatched junction bases numbered 9, after V lost 3 bases and J lost 4 bases. The CDR3 loop is CASSSQGADEYNEQFF. Here the CDR3 DNA reads TGTGCCAGCAGCTCCCAGGGGGCGGACGAATACAATGAGCAGTTCTTC.

The J gene is TRBJ2-7, the V gene TRBV9, with 9 nucleotides matching TRBD1. CDR1 SGDLS and CDR2 YYNGEE come from the germline V gene. CDR3 length: 15 residues. V was clipped by 4 bases and J by 4 bases; unmatched bases: 9. CDR3 nucleotides: TGTGCCAGCAGCCCACCAGGGGACAGGGTGTACGAGCAGTACTTC. This encodes CASSPPGDRVYEQYF.

The chain combines TRBV5-8 with TRBJ1-1; D gene unclear. This CDR3 spans 16 amino acids. V was cut by 3 bases and J by 1 base, with 16 bases left in between. Germline CDR1 and CDR2: SGHTS and YDEGEE. The CDR3 spells CASSSITLRKNTEAFF. The CDR3 DNA follows: TGTGCCAGCAGCTCGATCACCCTCAGGAAGAACACTGAAGCTTTCTTT.